One and the same sample provided the 15 T cell receptor beta chains below, sequenced in a study of blood T cell repertoires in COVID-19. Clones were sequenced by immunoSEQ multiplex PCR, and TCRdb holds only the in-frame ones, with some missing. The sample yields a few hundred thousand clones, approximately 83% seen once. Source material: PBMCs or T cells enriched from blood (not recorded which). The origin of the receptors is a woman aged 30 to 39 who had recovered from COVID-19.

This chain connects TRBV2 to TRBJ2-5; D is uncertain. The V and J ends lost 7 bases and 1 base respectively, with 22 bases between them. Germline-derived CDR1 and CDR2 are SNHLY and FYNNEI. The CDR3 runs to 17 residues. The CDR3 is CASKPTSKSFLQETQYF. Here the CDR3 DNA reads TGTGCCAGCAAACCCACTTCAAAGTCCTTTCTCCAAGAGACCCAGTACTTC.

For the CDR3, the DNA is TGTGCCAGCTCACCACGGGACAGCAACTATGGCTACACCTTC. It encodes CASSPRDSNYGYTF. The chain couples TRBV18 to TRBJ1-2, with TRBD1 matching 7 bases. V trimming: 1 base; J trimming: 2 bases; junction bases outside the gene matches: 1. CDR3 length: 14 amino acids. Germline assignment: CDR1 KGHSH and CDR2 LQKENI.

The J gene is TRBJ1-4, the V gene TRBV18; unclear D gene. Germline V lookup: CDR1 KGHSH, CDR2 LQKENI. The V end was cut by 3 bases, the J end by 4 bases, with 12 bases between. The length of the CDR3 is 15 residues. The CDR3 is CASSPPGPNNEKLFF. CDR3 DNA sequence: TGTGCCAGCTCACCTCCGGGTCCTAATAATGAAAAACTGTTTTTT.

This clone was seen once. This chain joins TRBV5-1 and TRBJ1-3; the D gene is possibly TRBD1 (5 bases). CDR1 is SGHRS, CDR2 YFSETQ, per germline. V was shortened by 0 bases and J by 8 bases, with 9 bases between the two germline ends. The length of the CDR3 is 13 residues. The CDR3 DNA reads TGCGCCAGCAGCTTGGGGCAGGGTGACACCATATATTTT. Protein product: CASSLGQGDTIYF. Filled out from reference TRBV5-1 and TRBJ1-3, the complete variable domain reads KAGVTQTPRYLIKTRGQQVTLSCSPISGHRSVSWYQQTPGQGLQFLFEYFSETQRNKGNFPGRFSGRQFSNSRSEMNVSTLELGDSALYLCASSLGQGDTIYFGEGSWLTVV.

The chain combines TRBV7-9 with TRBJ2-3; 10 nucleotides line up with TRBD1. Germline loops: CDR1 SEHNR, CDR2 FQNEAQ (reference sequence). The CDR3 runs to 14 residues. The J segment lost 1 base and the V segment lost 7 bases, leaving 2 bases of the junction unmatched. Here the CDR3 reads CASKGTGGTDTQYF. DNA for the CDR3: TGTGCCAGCAAGGGGACAGGGGGCACAGATACGCAGTATTTT.

The gene calls are TRBV28 and TRBJ1-1, with a tentative D call TRBD1 (5 bases). The CDR3 has 15 amino acids. Trimming cost V 0 bases and J 11 bases, with 19 bases left between them. CDR1 is MDHEN and CDR2 is SYDVKM in the germline V gene. DNA of the CDR3: TGTGCCAGCAGTTTATGGGGGGAGGCCCCCCGTAGGGCTTTCTTT. Amino acids: CASSLWGEAPRRAFF.

The chain carries TRBV2 and TRBJ1-1; D is undetermined. Germline V gene sequence: CDR1 SNHLY, CDR2 FYNNEI. The CDR3 loop spans 13 amino acids. The V gene lost 5 bases and the J gene lost 2 bases, with 9 bases spanning the gap. The CDR3 protein is CASSIGGNTEAFF. CDR3 nucleotide sequence: TGTGCCAGCAGTATTGGAGGTAACACTGAAGCTTTCTTT.

V usage is TRBV28 and J usage is TRBJ1-2; no reliable D call. V lost 7 bases and J lost 0, with 9 bases in between. The CDR3 is made up of 13 amino acids. In germline, CDR1 is MDHEN, CDR2 SYDVKM. CDR3 loop: CASTPQTNYGYTF. The CDR3 DNA follows: TGTGCCAGCACCCCACAGACTAACTATGGCTACACCTTC.

The CDR3 here is CAISHDRGGNTGELFF. CDR3 coding DNA: TGTGCCATCAGCCATGACAGGGGGGGGAACACCGGGGAGCTGTTTTTT. The chain has TRBV10-3 and TRBJ2-2, with 9 bases lining up with TRBD1. V shed 6 bases and J 1 base; nucleotides not matched to a gene: 6. This CDR3 region has 16 residues. Germline-derived CDR1 and CDR2 are ENHRY and SYGVKD.

This rearrangement joins TRBV4-2 to TRBJ2-4, with 7 bases matching TRBD1. Germline V gene lookup returns CDR1 LGHNA and CDR2 YNFKEQ. Trimming cost V 1 base and J 0 bases; bases outside gene matches: 12. The CDR3 has 19 amino acids. CDR3: CASSQAEPGTALAKNIQYF. The CDR3 DNA sequence: TGTGCCAGCAGCCAAGCCGAACCCGGGACAGCTCTAGCCAAAAACATTCAGTACTTC.

This chain connects TRBV5-4 to TRBJ1-1, with D possibly matching TRBD1 (5 bases). CDR3 length equals 14 residues. Germline CDR1 and CDR2: SGHNT and YYREEE (reference sequence). Trimming cost V 5 bases and J 6 bases, with 17 bases left between them. Here the CDR3 reads CASRPREGRPEAFF. The DNA of the CDR3 is TGTGCCAGCAGGCCGAGGGAGGGGAGGCCTGAAGCTTTCTTT.

The chain uses TRBV7-8 and TRBJ2-2; the D is unclear. This CDR3 is built from 15 residues. Germline CDR1 SGHVS, CDR2 FQNEAQ. V was shortened by 7 bases and J by 5 bases, with 17 bases between the two germline ends. This CDR3 reads CASNNLSPGTGELFF. DNA of the CDR3: TGTGCCAGCAACAACCTGTCCCCAGGAACCGGGGAGCTGTTTTTT.

The V gene is TRBV6-6, the J gene TRBJ1-2, with TRBD1 identical over 8 bases. The CDR3 consists of 16 residues. V dropped 5 bases and J dropped 6; count of bases not matched to a gene: 14. Germline CDR1 and CDR2: MNHNY and SVGAGI (reference sequence). The CDR3 DNA follows: TGTGCCAGCAGTCGAAAAGCTACAGGGGGAGGAAATGGCTACACCTTC. Translated: CASSRKATGGGNGYTF.

The J gene is TRBJ1-4, the V gene TRBV28, with D possibly matching TRBD1 (6 bases). The length of the CDR3 is 11 residues. Germline V gene data show CDR1 as MDHEN and CDR2 as SYDVKM. CDR3 in amino acids: CATGRGEKLFF. The CDR3 DNA is TGTGCTACAGGGAGAGGGGAAAAACTGTTTTTT.

This chain connects TRBV28 to TRBJ1-4; no clear D gene. From germline, CDR1 is MDHEN and CDR2 SYDVKM. The CDR3 loop spans 13 amino acids. V was cut by 9 bases and J by 6 bases, with 14 bases left in between. CDR3 nucleotides: TGTGCCAGTAATCCCGGGAAATATGAAAAACTGTTTTTT. Translation gives CASNPGKYEKLFF.